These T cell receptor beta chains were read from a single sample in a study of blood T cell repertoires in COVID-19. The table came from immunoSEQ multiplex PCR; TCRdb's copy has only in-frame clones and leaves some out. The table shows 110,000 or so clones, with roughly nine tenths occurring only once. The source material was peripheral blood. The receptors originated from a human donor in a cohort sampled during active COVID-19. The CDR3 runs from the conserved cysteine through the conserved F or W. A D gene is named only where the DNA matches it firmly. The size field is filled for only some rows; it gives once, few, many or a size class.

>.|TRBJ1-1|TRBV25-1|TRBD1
TGTGCCAGCAGTCGGGACAGGGCGGTGAAAAACACTGAAGCTTTCTTT
CASSRDRAVKNTEAFF
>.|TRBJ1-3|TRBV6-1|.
TGTGCCAGCAGTGACAGACAGCTGGGAAACACCATATATTTT
CASSDRQLGNTIYF
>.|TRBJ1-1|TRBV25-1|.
TGTGCCAGCAGACAGGGCCCGGGGACTGAAGCTTTCTTT
CASRQGPGTEAFF
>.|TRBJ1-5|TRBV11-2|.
TGTGCCAGCAGCTCTGGGTGGGGTGCAGGGCAGCCCCAGCATTTT
CASSSGWGAGQPQHF
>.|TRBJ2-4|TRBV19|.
TGTGCCAGTGGGACAAGGGAGAACATTCAGTACTTC
CASGTRENIQYF
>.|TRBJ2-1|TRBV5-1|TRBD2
TGCGCCAGCAGCTATACTAGCGGGAGGGGGCCTGAGCAGTTCTTC
CASSYTSGRGPEQFF
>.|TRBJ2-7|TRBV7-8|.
TGTGCCAGCAGCTTAGGGCCGGGTCGGGACGAGCAGTACTTC
CASSLGPGRDEQYF
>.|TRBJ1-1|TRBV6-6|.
TGTGCCAGCAGTAAACAGGGTTTGCTGAACACTGAAGCTTTCTTT
CASSKQGLLNTEAFF
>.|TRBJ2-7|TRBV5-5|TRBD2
TGTGCCAGCAGCTTCTTTCGGGAGGGGCCGGGGGGCGCCGAGCAGTACTTC
CASSFFREGPGGAEQYF
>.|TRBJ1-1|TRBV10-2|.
TGCGCCACCGCCATAACAGGGAACACTGAAGCTTTCTTT
CATAITGNTEAFF
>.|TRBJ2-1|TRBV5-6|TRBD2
TGTGCCAGCACGGGACTAGCGGGAGAGAGCTCCTACAATGAGCAGTTCTTC
CASTGLAGESSYNEQFF
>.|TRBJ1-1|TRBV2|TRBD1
TGTGCCAGCAGCCGAAAGGCCGACAGGGCTGGGACTGAAGCTTTCTTT
CASSRKADRAGTEAFF
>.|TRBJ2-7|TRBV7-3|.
TGTGCCAGCAGCTTAACGGGGCCGGTGGGAGAGCAGTACTTC
CASSLTGPVGEQYF
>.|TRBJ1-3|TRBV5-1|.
TGCGCCAGCAGCTTGCAGGGGACTGGAAACACCATATATTTT
CASSLQGTGNTIYF
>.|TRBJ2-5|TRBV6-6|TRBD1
TGTGCCAGCAGTGCGCCGACAGGGCAAGAGACCCAGTACTTC
CASSAPTGQETQYF
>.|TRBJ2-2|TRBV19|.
TGTGCCAGTAGCTCGTTTCCCGGGGAGCTGTTTTTT
CASSSFPGELFF
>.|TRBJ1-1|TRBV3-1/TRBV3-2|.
TGTGCCAGCAGCCAAGTAAGCAGGACTGAAGCTTTCTTT
CASSQVSRTEAFF
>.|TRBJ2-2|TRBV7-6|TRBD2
TGTGCCAGCAGCTTACAGGCGGGAGCTTTGACGACCGGGGAGCTGTTTTTT
CASSLQAGALTTGELFF
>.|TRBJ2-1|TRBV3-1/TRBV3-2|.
TGTGCCAGCAGCCAAGGCGCCCTAGCCGGTGAGCAGTTCTTC
CASSQGALAGEQFF
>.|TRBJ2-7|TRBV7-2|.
TGTGCCAGCAGCCTCAAATTAGGTGACTTCGGCAGCGAGCAGTACTTC
CASSLKLGDFGSEQYF
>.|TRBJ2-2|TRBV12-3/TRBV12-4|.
TGTGCCTTCCAAGCTAACAGGATCGGGGAGCTGTTTTTT
CAFQANRIGELFF
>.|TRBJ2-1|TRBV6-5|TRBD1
TGTGCCAGCAGAGTGGCAGGGGGCGACTACAATGAGCAGTTCTTC
CASRVAGGDYNEQFF
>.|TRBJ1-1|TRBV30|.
TGTGCCTGGAGTTTGCAGGGGCGAACTGAAGCTTTCTTT
CAWSLQGRTEAFF
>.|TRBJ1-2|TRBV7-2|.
TGTGCCAGCAGCTTAGATAGCGTCAGCTATGGCTACACCTTC
CASSLDSVSYGYTF
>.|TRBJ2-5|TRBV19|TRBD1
TGTGCCAGTAGCCGGACAGGCCAAGAGACCCAGTACTTC
CASSRTGQETQYF
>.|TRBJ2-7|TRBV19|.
TGTGCCAGTAGTATTAACAGGGCCTACGAGCAGTACTTC
CASSINRAYEQYF
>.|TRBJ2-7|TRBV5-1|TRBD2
TGCGCCAGCAGTTTTAGCAAGACAGGGACTAGCGGGAGGGGTGAGCAGTACTTC
CASSFSKTGTSGRGEQYF
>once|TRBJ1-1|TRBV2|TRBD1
TGTGCCAGCAGGACAGGGGCGAACACTGAAGCTTTCTTT
CASRTGANTEAFF
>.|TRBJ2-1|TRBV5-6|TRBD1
TGTGCCAGCAGCTCTGGACAGGGCCTAAGCTCCTACAATGAGCAGTTCTTC
CASSSGQGLSSYNEQFF